The clone carrying this T cell receptor beta chain was seen only a few times. This specimen belongs to a study of regulatory T cells in long-lasting Graves disease. V lost 4 bases and J lost 7; bases outside the gene matches: 8. The CDR3 runs 15 residues. CDR1 is KGHSH and CDR2 is LQKENI in the germline V gene. Time point noted: persistent/refractory GD, antithyroid drugs over 5 years with positive TRAb. Construction of the TCR library relied on RNA isolated from PBMCs. Construction of TCR beta libraries relied on iRepertoire HTBI primers and on Arm-PCR targeting CDR3 regions. TCRdb recomputed calls from the multiplex PCR reads with MiXCR, one row per CDR3 protein. Among 400,000 to 500,000 distinct CDR3 sequences listed, less than 25% were seen once.

J is TRBJ2-2 and V is TRBV18; TRBD1 aligns across 8 bases. This specimen consisted of peripheral blood mononuclear cells (PBMCs), obtained when the disease was refractory, from a patient treated with antithyroid drugs. The TCR originated in a female donor with Graves disease. The CDR3 protein is CASSRTQGAGGELFF. The CDR3 DNA reads TGTGCCAGCTCACGGACGCAGGGGGCAGGCGGGGAGCTGTTTTTT. The full variable domain, in which reference TRBV18 and TRBJ2-2 provide the parts outside the CDR3, is NAGVMQNPRHLVRRRGQEARLRCSPMKGHSHVYWYRQLPEEGLKFMVYLQKENIIDESGMPKERFSAEFPKEGPSILRIQQVVRGDSAAYFCASSRTQGAGGELFFGEGSRLTVL.